These 30 T cell receptor beta chains came from one sample sequenced in a study of cytomegalovirus exposure and HLA in healthy donors. The PCR contained 60 Vbeta and 13 Jbeta primers. TCRdb's table, derived via immunoSEQ multiplex PCR, lists solely in-frame clones and lacks some. The top ten clones hold roughly 2% of a sample with around 300,000 clones, almost 85% of them seen once. The sequencing input was PBMCs. The receptors were gathered from a woman aged 40-49 years in good health and CMV-seropositive.

The chain joins TRBV19 to TRBJ2-7; TRBD1 aligns across 9 bases. The CDR3 contains 19 residues. Germline V gives CDR1 LNHDA, CDR2 SQIVND (reference sequence). The trim removed 1 base at V and 5 bases at J, leaving 18 bases unmatched. The CDR3 DNA is TGTGCCAGTAGTATAGGCCCCCCGTCCGGGACAGGGAAAAGAGACGAGCAGTACTTC. Amino acids: CASSIGPPSGTGKRDEQYF.

The chain joins TRBV7-2 to TRBJ2-2; 8 nucleotides align to TRBD2. Germline CDR1 SGHTA, CDR2 FQGNSA. The ends lost 2 bases at V and 0 bases at J; junction bases unmatched: 2. This CDR3 region has 16 residues. CDR3 bases: TGTGCCAGCAGCTTACATAGCGGGACGAACACCGGGGAGCTGTTTTTT. Protein: CASSLHSGTNTGELFF.

The chain links TRBV7-9 to TRBJ2-3, with TRBD2 matching over 12 bases. CDR3 length: 14 amino acids. In germline, CDR1 is SEHNR, CDR2 FQNEAQ (reference sequence). The CDR3 nucleotides are TGTGGCACGACTAGCGGGAGCCCCCCAGATACGCAGTATTTT. This gives the protein CGTTSGSPPDTQYF.

The rearrangement links TRBV2 to TRBJ2-7, with TRBD1 matching 8 bases. Germline V gene data show CDR1 as SNHLY and CDR2 as FYNNEI. V was pared by 8 bases and J by 4 bases, with 10 bases of the junction left unmatched. The CDR3 sequence is 14 residues long. CDR3 sequence: CASQDRELKYEQYF. Here the CDR3 DNA reads TGTGCCAGCCAGGACAGGGAACTAAAATACGAGCAGTACTTC.

The V gene is TRBV5-4, the J gene TRBJ1-1; 9 nucleotides line up with TRBD1. CDR1 and CDR2 (germline): SGHNT, YYREEE (reference sequence). Losses at the gene ends were 0 bases for V and 3 bases for J; bases not matched to a gene: 6. This CDR3 comprises 16 residues. The CDR3 DNA follows: TGTGCCAGCAGCTTGGGACAGGGGGTTCGGGACACTGAAGCTTTCTTT. Translation gives CASSLGQGVRDTEAFF. The full variable domain, its missing parts supplied by reference TRBV5-4 and TRBJ1-1, is ETGVTQSPTHLIKTRGQQVTLRCSSQSGHNTVSWYQQALGQGPQFIFQYYREEENGRGNFPPRFSGLQFPNYSSELNVNALELDDSALYLCASSLGQGVRDTEAFFGQGTRLTVV.

This chain joins TRBV5-1 and TRBJ2-2; D is ambiguous. The V end was cut by 0 bases, the J end by 3 bases, with 6 bases between. Germline assignment: CDR1 SGHRS and CDR2 YFSETQ. The CDR3 is 14 amino acids. The DNA for the CDR3 is TGCGCCAGCAGCTTGGCCGGTTACACCGGGGAGCTGTTTTTT. Translated, it gives CASSLAGYTGELFF. Together with reference TRBV5-1 and TRBJ2-2, the CDR3 gives the full variable domain: KAGVTQTPRYLIKTRGQQVTLSCSPISGHRSVSWYQQTPGQGLQFLFEYFSETQRNKGNFPGRFSGRQFSNSRSEMNVSTLELGDSALYLCASSLAGYTGELFFGEGSRLTVL.

The V and J genes are TRBV11-3 and TRBJ2-5; TRBD2 matches 10 bases. Germline CDR1 SGHNT, CDR2 YENEEA. J was trimmed by 4 bases and V by 2 bases; bases with no gene match: 7. The CDR3 is 16 amino acids. The CDR3, as DNA: TGTGCCAGCAGCTTACGCGCTAGCGGGAGTACAGAGACCCAGTACTTC. Its protein is CASSLRASGSTETQYF.

The chain carries TRBV6-5 and TRBJ1-2, with 7 bases matching TRBD1. Germline V lookup: CDR1 MNHEY, CDR2 SVGAGI. The CDR3 loop spans 12 amino acids. The junction had 4 bases not matched to a gene; V was cut back by 7 bases and J by 5 bases. The CDR3: CASNDRAYGYTF. The CDR3 coding sequence is TGTGCCAGCAATGACAGGGCATATGGCTACACCTTC.

This clone was seen a single time. This chain joins TRBV10-2 and TRBJ2-7; D might be TRBD1 (6 bases). Per the germline V gene, CDR1 is WSHSY and CDR2 is SAAADI. The CDR3 sequence is 14 residues long. V was clipped by 4 bases and J by 4 bases, with 14 bases between them. The CDR3 nucleotides read TGCGCCAGCAGTGTGTTAGACAGGCCTTACGAGCAGTACTTC. Protein sequence: CASSVLDRPYEQYF.

The V call is TRBV7-8, the J call TRBJ2-7; tentative D call: TRBD1 (6 bases). From germline, CDR1 is SGHVS and CDR2 FQNEAQ. The CDR3 contains 13 residues. Deletions cut 5 bases from V and 2 bases from J, with 10 bases between. The CDR3 nucleotides are TGTGCCAGCAGCGTAGACAGGACCTACGAGCAGTACTTC. It specifies CASSVDRTYEQYF. The entire variable domain, with the rest obtained from reference TRBV7-8 and TRBJ2-7, is as follows: GAGVSQSPRYKVAKRGQDVALRCDPISGHVSLFWYQQALGQGPEFLTYFQNEAQLDKSGLPSDRFFAERPEGSVSTLKIQRTQQEDSAVYLCASSVDRTYEQYFGPGTRLTVT.

The chain uses TRBV27 and TRBJ1-5; no reliable D call. V was shortened by 5 bases and J by 2 bases, with 10 bases between the two germline ends. This CDR3 is built from 14 residues. CDR1 MNHEY and CDR2 SMNVEV come from the germline V gene (reference sequence). The CDR3 DNA reads as TGTGCCAGCAGTCCTTCCCCGGGCAATCAGCCCCAGCATTTT. Translating it yields CASSPSPGNQPQHF.

The chain couples TRBV7-8 to TRBJ1-6, with D unresolved. The CDR3 covers 19 residues. From germline, CDR1 is SGHVS and CDR2 FQNEAQ. Trimming cost V 2 bases and J 0 bases, with 17 bases left between them. CDR3 amino acids: CASSLIYGQGSSYNSPLHF. The CDR3, as DNA: TGTGCCAGCAGCTTAATCTACGGGCAAGGGAGCTCCTATAATTCACCCCTCCACTTT.

The gene calls are TRBV5-1 and TRBJ2-5, with D maybe TRBD1 (7 bases). TRBJ2-7 matches the DNA end more closely, so the J call is doubtful. This CDR3 spans 14 amino acids. Germline CDR1 reads SGHRS; CDR2 reads YFSETQ. CDR3 nucleotide sequence: TGCGCCAGCAGCTTCACAGGGGAGGTGGACGAGCAGTACTTC. This translates into CASSFTGEVDEQYF.

V usage is TRBV19 and J usage is TRBJ2-4; D not certain. V lost 5 bases and J lost 0, with 11 bases in between. This CDR3 is built from 15 residues. CDR1 and CDR2 from the germline V gene are LNHDA and SQIVND (reference sequence). In DNA, the CDR3 is TGTGCCAGTAGTGGCACCGTTTTAGCCAAAAACATTCAGTACTTC. Translation gives CASSGTVLAKNIQYF.

The gene calls are TRBV11-2 and TRBJ2-3; 9 bases are shared with TRBD2. J was trimmed by 7 bases and V by 3 bases; bases with no gene match: 5. Germline assignment: CDR1 SGHAT and CDR2 FQNNGV. The CDR3 sequence is 14 residues long. DNA of the CDR3: TGTGCCAGCAGCTTGGAGACTAGCGGATATACGCAGTATTTT. Its translation is CASSLETSGYTQYF.

The count of this clone is one. The chain joins TRBV4-1 to TRBJ2-7; possibly TRBD2 for D (5 bases). The V and J ends lost 1 base and 1 base respectively, with 11 bases between them. The CDR3 is made up of 15 amino acids. Germline assignment: CDR1 MGHRA and CDR2 YSYEKL. The CDR3 bases are TGCGCCAGCAGCCAAGGGGAGCTGGGATCCTACGAGCAGTACTTC. Translation: CASSQGELGSYEQYF.

The chain recombines TRBV28 with TRBJ1-2, with D perhaps TRBD1 (5 bases). Between the trimmed V and J ends, which lost 7 bases and 4 bases, there was a span of 22 bases. This CDR3 spans 16 amino acids. The germline V gene encodes CDR1 MDHEN and CDR2 SYDVKM. This CDR3 is CASKPGSKGNAYGYTF. The CDR3 DNA follows: TGTGCCAGCAAACCTGGCTCCAAGGGGAACGCCTATGGCTACACCTTC.

This clone was detected only once. This chain connects TRBV21-1 to TRBJ1-2; the table's D gene call, TRBD1, was not cross checked with the DNA. TRBV21-1 is shown as a pseudogene. CDR3 length equals 15 residues. CDR3 residues: CASSVTGKPNYGYTF. The CDR3 DNA is TGTGCCAGCAGCGTCACAGGGAAACCTAACTATGGCTACACCTTC.

For the CDR3, the DNA is TGTGCCAGCACCTCACCCAGGCGGGCGTCTCGGGAGCAGTACTTC. Translating gives CASTSPRRASREQYF. The V call is TRBV6-4, the J call TRBJ2-7; D perhaps matches TRBD2 (5 bases). The CDR3 has 15 amino acids. Per the germline V gene, CDR1 is MRHNA and CDR2 is SNTAGT. The ends were cut back, 7 bases at V and 7 bases at J, with 23 bases in the middle.

In this sample, this clone turned up once. This sequence joins TRBV19 and TRBJ2-2; 12 positions match TRBD2. The CDR3 contains 18 residues. The ends lost 2 bases at V and 7 bases at J; junction bases unmatched: 11. Per germline, CDR1 LNHDA and CDR2 SQIVND (reference sequence). The CDR3 DNA is TGTGCCAGTAGTATACCCGGGCTAGCGGGAGGGCCGGTCGGGGAGCTGTTTTTT. This sequence encodes CASSIPGLAGGPVGELFF.

The rearrangement joins TRBV6-5 to TRBJ2-5; D ambiguous. The better agreement between TRBJ2-7 and the DNA end casts doubt on the J call. The CDR3 is made up of 15 amino acids. CDR1 and CDR2 (germline): MNHEY, SVGAGI. CDR3 sequence (DNA): TGTGCCAGCAGTACCTCCGTGTTTATTGTCCACGAGCAGTACTTC. Amino acids: CASSTSVFIVHEQYF.

This chain uses TRBV5-6 with TRBJ2-7, with TRBD1 matching 9 bases. After removal of 6 bases from V and 0 bases from J, the junction contained 7 bases not matched to a gene. Germline CDR1 is SGHDT and CDR2 is YYEEEE. This CDR3 comprises 15 residues. CDR3: CASTKQGASSYEQYF. The DNA of the CDR3 is TGTGCCAGCACAAAACAGGGGGCCAGCTCCTACGAGCAGTACTTC. Supplemented by reference TRBV5-6 and TRBJ2-7, the full variable domain reads DAGVTQSPTHLIKTRGQQVTLRCSPKSGHDTVSWYQQALGQGPQFIFQYYEEEERQRGNFPDRFSGHQFPNYSSELNVNALLLGDSALYLCASTKQGASSYEQYFGPGTRLTVT.

A few counts support this clone. The chain recombines TRBV28 with TRBJ2-1, with D hard to call. Germline assignment: CDR1 MDHEN and CDR2 SYDVKM. The CDR3 is 13 amino acids. The V end was cut by 7 bases, the J end by 4 bases, with 11 bases between. CDR3 sequence reads: CASNPTTYNEQFF. In DNA form, the CDR3 reads TGTGCCAGCAATCCCACTACGTACAATGAGCAGTTCTTC.

V gene TRBV4-3 combines with J gene TRBJ1-2, with D tentatively TRBD1 (5 bases). This CDR3 contains 14 residues. V dropped 0 bases and J dropped 10 bases, with 15 bases sitting between them. CDR1 is LGHNA and CDR2 is YSLEER in the germline V gene. Here the CDR3 reads CASSQDRGADYYTF. CDR3 nucleotides: TGCGCCAGCAGCCAAGATCGAGGGGCGGACTACTACACCTTC.

Only a few counts were recorded for this clone. The chain uses TRBV27 and TRBJ2-5; 7 bases align to TRBD1. The end of the DNA is better explained by TRBJ2-7, so the J call may be wrong. Germline lookup yields CDR1 MNHEY and CDR2 SMNVEV (reference sequence). The CDR3 spans 13 residues. In DNA form, the CDR3 reads TGTGCCAGCAGCACAGGGGTAGCCTACGAGCAGTACTTC. Its protein product is CASSTGVAYEQYF.

This sequence joins TRBV5-4 and TRBJ2-3, with a possible D match to TRBD1 (6 bases). CDR1 is SGHNT and CDR2 is YYREEE in the germline V gene (reference sequence). The V gene lost 1 base and the J gene lost 3 bases, with 12 bases spanning the gap. The CDR3 is 15 amino acids. CDR3 coding DNA: TGTGCCAGCAGCTTGCAGGGGTCCCGGACAGATACGCAGTATTTT. Its protein is CASSLQGSRTDTQYF.

The V and J genes are TRBV5-1 and TRBJ1-1; 10 bases map to TRBD1. CDR3 size: 16 residues. The germline V gene encodes CDR1 SGHRS and CDR2 YFSETQ. V shed 0 bases and J 5 bases; nucleotides not matched to a gene: 7. This CDR3 is CASSLGTGGLGTEAFF. The DNA for the CDR3 is TGCGCCAGCAGCTTGGGGACAGGGGGTTTAGGAACTGAAGCTTTCTTT.

The chain has TRBV27 and TRBJ2-1; 7 nucleotides agree with TRBD2. Trimming removed 5 bases from V and 8 bases from J; junction bases left unmatched: 12. The CDR3 loop spans 15 amino acids. From germline, CDR1 is MNHEY and CDR2 SMNVEV (reference sequence). DNA for the CDR3: TGTGCCAGCAGTCCTTGGACGGCGGGAGTCCATGAGCAGTTCTTC. The encoded protein is CASSPWTAGVHEQFF.

This clone occurred a few times. V and J are TRBV11-3 and TRBJ2-7, with D unresolved. This CDR3 region has 14 residues. The V and J ends lost 2 bases and 3 bases respectively, with 11 bases between them. The germline V gene has CDR1 SGHNT and CDR2 YENEEA. CDR3 residues: CASSLLSRHYEQYF. CDR3 nucleotide sequence: TGTGCCAGCAGCTTATTATCTAGGCACTACGAGCAGTACTTC.

To note about this clone: Distinct nucleotide sequences in the sample also encode this CDR3. The chain joins TRBV5-1 to TRBJ2-7; 8 bases fit TRBD2. The V gene's germline CDR1 is SGHRS and CDR2 YFSETQ. This CDR3 is built from 14 residues. V was pared by 4 bases and J by 6 bases, with 9 bases of the junction left unmatched. The CDR3 DNA reads TGCGCCAGCAGCGCACCGGGACTAGGAGGCGAGCAGTACTTC. Protein: CASSAPGLGGEQYF.